Each of the 2 T cell receptor beta chains below was sequenced from the same sample in a study of blood T cell repertoires in COVID-19. Sequencing used immunoSEQ multiplex PCR; TCRdb keeps in-frame clones, though not all of them. The sample records over 100,000 clones, around four fifths being singletons. Sequences were obtained from peripheral blood. Receptors originate from a woman aged 55-69 years with acute or convalescent COVID-19.

On this clone: The same CDR3 can be traced to other DNA sequences in this sample. This rearrangement joins TRBV12-3 or TRBV12-4 to TRBJ1-1; a possible D gene is TRBD1 (6 bases). V was cut by 6 bases and J by 1 base, with 9 bases left in between. CDR3 length: 13 amino acids. CDR3 residues: CASSLQGNTEAFF. The CDR3 DNA is TGTGCCAGCAGCCTACAGGGGAACACTGAAGCTTTCTTT.

This clone was observed a few times. J is TRBJ1-2 and V is TRBV6-2 or TRBV6-3; D unresolved. V lost 5 bases, J lost 2 bases, and 9 bases lay in between. Germline lookup yields CDR1 MNHEY and CDR2 SVGEGT. The CDR3 runs to 13 residues. CDR3 sequence: CASSPQVNYGYTF. CDR3 coding DNA: TGTGCCAGCAGTCCCCAGGTGAACTATGGCTACACCTTC.